This T cell receptor beta chain was profiled in a study of persistence of HIV-infected CD4 T cells. The libraries were made with immunoSEQ version 4 in survey mode. Some clones are missing from TCRdb's copy, which holds only in-frame ones; the method was immunoSEQ multiplex PCR. There are 44,000 or so clones in the sample; about nine tenths occur only once, and under 2% lies in the top ten. Anti-CD3/anti-CD28 beads served as a nonspecific positive control stimulus. Sorting of responding CD4+ T cells relied on upregulated CD40 ligand together with CD69. This clone appeared once. Its antigen remains unidentified. V lost 0 bases to trimming and J lost 4 bases, with 4 bases between them. The CDR3 is 13 amino acids.

The genes are TRBV12-3 or TRBV12-4 and TRBJ2-1; D unclear. The source material was CD4+ T cells sorted from PBMCs after approximately 19-hour stimulation, sampled from a patient who received antiretroviral therapy. The TCR was taken from an adult man with HIV who was CMV-seropositive. As DNA, the CDR3 is TGTGCCAGCAGTTTAGCGGATTACAATGAGCAGTTCTTC. It specifies CASSLADYNEQFF.